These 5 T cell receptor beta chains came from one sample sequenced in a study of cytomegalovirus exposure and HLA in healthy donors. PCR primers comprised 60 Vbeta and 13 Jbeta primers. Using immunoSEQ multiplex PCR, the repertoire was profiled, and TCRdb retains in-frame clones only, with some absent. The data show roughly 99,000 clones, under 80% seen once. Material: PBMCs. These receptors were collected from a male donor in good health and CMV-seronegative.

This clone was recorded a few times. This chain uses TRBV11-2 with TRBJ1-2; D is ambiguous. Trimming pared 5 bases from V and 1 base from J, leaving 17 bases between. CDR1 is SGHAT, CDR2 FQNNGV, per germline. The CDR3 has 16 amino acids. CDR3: CASSREQFNFNYGYTF. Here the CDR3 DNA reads TGTGCCAGCAGCCGGGAACAGTTCAACTTTAACTATGGCTACACCTTC.

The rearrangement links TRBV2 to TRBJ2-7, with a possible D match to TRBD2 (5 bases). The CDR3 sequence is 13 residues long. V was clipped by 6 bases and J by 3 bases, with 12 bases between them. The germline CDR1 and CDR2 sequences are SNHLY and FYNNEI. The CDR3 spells CASRQEVSYEQYF. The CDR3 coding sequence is TGTGCCAGCAGGCAGGAGGTTAGCTACGAGCAGTACTTC.

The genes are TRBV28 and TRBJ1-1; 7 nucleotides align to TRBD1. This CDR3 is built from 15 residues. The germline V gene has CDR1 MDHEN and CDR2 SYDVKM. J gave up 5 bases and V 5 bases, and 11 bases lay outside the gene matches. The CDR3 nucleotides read TGTGCCAGCAGTCCGCCCAGGGCAGGGGGGACTGAAGCTTTCTTT. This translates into CASSPPRAGGTEAFF.

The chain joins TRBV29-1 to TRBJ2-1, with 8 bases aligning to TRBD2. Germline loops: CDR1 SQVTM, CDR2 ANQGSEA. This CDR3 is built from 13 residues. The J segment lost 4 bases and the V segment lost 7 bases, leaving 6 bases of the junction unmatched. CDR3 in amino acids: CSAEGLAYNEQFF. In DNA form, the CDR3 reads TGCAGCGCGGAAGGACTAGCTTACAATGAGCAGTTCTTC.

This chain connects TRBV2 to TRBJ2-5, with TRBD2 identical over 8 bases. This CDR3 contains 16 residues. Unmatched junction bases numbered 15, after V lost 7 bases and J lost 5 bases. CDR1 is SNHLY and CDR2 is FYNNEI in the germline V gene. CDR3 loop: CASTPGLGKGWETQYF. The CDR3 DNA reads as TGTGCCAGCACCCCGGGACTAGGGAAGGGCTGGGAGACCCAGTACTTC.